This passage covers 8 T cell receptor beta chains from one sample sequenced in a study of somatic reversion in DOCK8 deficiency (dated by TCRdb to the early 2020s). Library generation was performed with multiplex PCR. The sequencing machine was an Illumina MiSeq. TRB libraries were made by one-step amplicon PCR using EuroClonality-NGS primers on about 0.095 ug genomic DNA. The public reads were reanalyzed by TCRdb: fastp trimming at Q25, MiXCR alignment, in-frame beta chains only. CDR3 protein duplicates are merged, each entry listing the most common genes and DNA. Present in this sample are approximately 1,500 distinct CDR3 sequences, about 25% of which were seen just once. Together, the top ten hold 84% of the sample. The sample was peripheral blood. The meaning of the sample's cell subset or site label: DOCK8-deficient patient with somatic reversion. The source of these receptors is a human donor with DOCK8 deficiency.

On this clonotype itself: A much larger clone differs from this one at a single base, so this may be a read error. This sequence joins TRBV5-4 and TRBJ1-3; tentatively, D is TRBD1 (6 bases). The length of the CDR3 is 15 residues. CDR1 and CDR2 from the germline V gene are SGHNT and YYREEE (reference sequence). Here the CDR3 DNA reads TGTGCCAGCAGGATCACAGGGAACTCTGGAAACACCATACATTTT. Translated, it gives CASRITGNSGNTIHF.

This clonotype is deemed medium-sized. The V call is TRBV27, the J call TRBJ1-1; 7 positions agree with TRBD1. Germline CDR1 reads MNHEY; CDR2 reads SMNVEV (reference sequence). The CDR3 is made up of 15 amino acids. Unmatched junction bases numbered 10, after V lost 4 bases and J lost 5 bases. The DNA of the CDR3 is TGTGCCAGCAGTTACGGAGGGGGCCCTGGGACTGAAGCTTTCTTT. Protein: CASSYGGGPGTEAFF.

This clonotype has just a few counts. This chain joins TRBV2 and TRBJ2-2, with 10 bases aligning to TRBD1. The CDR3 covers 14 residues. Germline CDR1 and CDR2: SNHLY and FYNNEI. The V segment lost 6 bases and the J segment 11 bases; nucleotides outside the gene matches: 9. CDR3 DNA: TGTGCCAGCAGACGGATGACAGGGGGCGTTGAGCTGTTTTTT. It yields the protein CASRRMTGGVELFF.

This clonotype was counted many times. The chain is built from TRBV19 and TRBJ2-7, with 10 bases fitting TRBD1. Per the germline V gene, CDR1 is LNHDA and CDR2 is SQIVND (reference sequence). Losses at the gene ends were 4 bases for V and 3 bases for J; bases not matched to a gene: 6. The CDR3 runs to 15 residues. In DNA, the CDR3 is TGTGCCAGTAGTACCACGGGACAGGGGTTCTACGAGCAGTACTTC. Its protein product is CASSTTGQGFYEQYF. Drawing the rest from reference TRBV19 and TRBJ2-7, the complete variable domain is DGGITQSPKYLFRKEGQNVTLSCEQNLNHDAMYWYRQDPGQGLRLIYYSQIVNDFQKGDIAEGYSVSREKKESFPLTVTSAQKNPTAFYLCASSTTGQGFYEQYFGPGTRLTVT.

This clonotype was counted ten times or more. The CDR3 nucleotides are TGCGCCAGCAGCTTGGCCTCTGTCAGCAACTCCTACGAGCAGTACTTC. This codes for CASSLASVSNSYEQYF. The rearrangement uses TRBV5-1 and TRBJ2-7; D not resolved. Germline assignment: CDR1 SGHRS and CDR2 YFSETQ. The CDR3 consists of 16 residues. The V end was cut by 0 bases, the J end by 0 bases, with 13 bases between.

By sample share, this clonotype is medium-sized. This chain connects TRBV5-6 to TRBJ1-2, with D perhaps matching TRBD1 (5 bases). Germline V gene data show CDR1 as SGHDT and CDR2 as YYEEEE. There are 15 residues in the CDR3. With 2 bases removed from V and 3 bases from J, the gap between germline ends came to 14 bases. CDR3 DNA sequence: TGTGCCAGCAGCTTCCCACAGGCTTTCGACTATGGCTACACCTTC. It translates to CASSFPQAFDYGYTF.

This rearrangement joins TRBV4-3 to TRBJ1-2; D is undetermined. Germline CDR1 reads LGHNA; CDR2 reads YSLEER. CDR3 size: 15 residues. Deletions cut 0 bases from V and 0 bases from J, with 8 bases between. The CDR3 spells CASSQEEGPNYGYTF. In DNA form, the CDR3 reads TGCGCCAGCAGCCAAGAGGAGGGCCCTAACTATGGCTACACCTTC.

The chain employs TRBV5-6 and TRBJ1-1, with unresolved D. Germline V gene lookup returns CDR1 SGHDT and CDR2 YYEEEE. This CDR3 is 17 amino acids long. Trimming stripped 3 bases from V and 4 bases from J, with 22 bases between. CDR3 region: CASSYGGVPKGSTEAFF. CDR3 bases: TGTGCCAGCAGCTACGGAGGTGTGCCCAAAGGTTCCACTGAAGCTTTCTTT.